This is a list of T cell receptor beta chains from one sample in a study of radiotherapy plus CTLA-4 blockade in lung cancer. Profiling relied on immunoSEQ multiplex PCR, and the TCRdb table lists in-frame clones only, not all of them. The table shows 30,000 to 35,000 clones, with roughly 70% occurring only once. The sample here was peripheral blood, taken from a patient treated with radiotherapy plus ipilimumab. These receptors came from a human donor with non-small cell lung cancer who had stable disease on radiotherapy plus ipilimumab. Each CDR3 is given without its conserved first and last residue. Rows may omit the clone size; those that give it use once, few, many or a size class.

>-|TRBV28|TRBJ2-7
ASSPRYEQY
>-|TRBV19|TRBJ1-2
ASSKGQGARHGYT
>-|TRBV7-2|TRBJ2-2
ASSPRSGELF
>-|TRBV20-1|TRBJ2-7
SAVSGTEQY
>-|TRBV5-1|TRBJ2-1
ASSLAGDEQF
>-|TRBV6-5|TRBJ2-3
ASSPLAETDTQY
>-|TRBV6-1|TRBJ1-5
ASSGARRNQPQH
>-|TRBV5-6|TRBJ2-2
ASSKGLLLTGELF
>-|TRBV6-5|TRBJ2-7
ASSLQGGASYEQY
>-|TRBV4-3|TRBJ2-5
ASSQDGYQETQY
>-|TRBV6-5|TRBJ1-1
ASSSLQGVAF
>-|TRBV29-1|TRBJ1-1
SVFQDSRDSEAF
>-|TRBV6-1|TRBJ1-5
ASSYGGMGQPQH
>-|TRBV27|TRBJ2-7
ASSLLATSGSLTGQY
>-|TRBV7-2|TRBJ1-1
ASSRDGNTEAF
>-|TRBV18|TRBJ2-3
ASSPPILGRRKSTDTQY
>-|TRBV7-3|TRBJ1-2
ASSETGGANYGYT
>-|TRBV5-5|TRBJ1-4
ASSPGQGIEKLF
>-|TRBV5-5|TRBJ1-4
ASSLGQYEKLF
>few|TRBV11-2|-
ASSQGPYEQY
>few|TRBV14|TRBJ2-7
ASSRTLTEGDEQY
>-|TRBV5-6|TRBJ2-5
ASSLFSSWSPSETQY
>-|TRBV18|TRBJ1-1
ASSPQGGTEAF
>once|TRBV25-1|TRBJ2-2
ASSEYKAGNTGELF